Listed below are T cell receptor beta chains from one sample, sequenced in a study of T cell repertoires in cytomegalovirus infection. No cognate antigen is known for these TCRs. TCRdb analysed the reads with MiXCR anew, one entry per CDR3 protein. The sample shows approximately 990,000 distinct CDR3 sequences, 31% of them seen only once. The specimen was cultured CD8+ T cells from PBMCs, collected from culture after CMV antigen stimulation. The receptors stem from a human donor in good health (CMV status not recorded). Some clones in this sample may be carry-over from other donors' samples. CDR3s leave out the opening cysteine and the closing phenylalanine or tryptophan. The order of the fields is J gene, D gene, V gene, clone size, CDR3 protein. D genes are given only for firm matches. Not every row has a clone size; where given, it reads once, few, many or a size class.

>TRBJ2-5|-|TRBV7-4|-
ANSPPDIQETQY
>TRBJ2-7|TRBD1|TRBV27|-
ASRLRQGAHEQY
>TRBJ1-1|-|TRBV5-4|-
ASSRSPGRTEAF
>TRBJ1-6|-|TRBV28|many
ASSSDLSSYNSPLH
>TRBJ2-1|-|TRBV27|-
ASSLSKSRVNEQF
>TRBJ1-5|-|TRBV6-2/TRBV6-3|-
ASSYSRQQGMGQPQH
>TRBJ1-1|-|TRBV6-1|few
ASSEDRGNTEAF
>TRBJ1-3|-|TRBV7-6|-
ASSLQDSGNTIY
>TRBJ2-6|TRBD1|TRBV15|-
ATRGTGGALDGAGANVLT
>TRBJ2-1|TRBD1|TRBV11-1|few
ASSRIGPGQGYNEQF
>TRBJ1-3|TRBD1|TRBV7-2|-
ASSSPGTVPGNTIY
>TRBJ2-1|-|TRBV6-1|-
ASSEPGSYNEQF
>TRBJ1-4|TRBD1|TRBV7-9|many
ASSSRKGAVREKLF
>TRBJ2-1|TRBD2|TRBV7-9|few
ASSRLGLAGGLYNEQF
>TRBJ2-1|-|TRBV11-1|-
ASSLVLAQEFSEQF
>TRBJ1-2|-|TRBV2|-
ASSEVDQGGDGYT
>TRBJ1-4|-|TRBV6-1|-
ASGTLGIEKLF
>TRBJ1-4|-|TRBV7-6|few
ASSLGGASDEKLF
>TRBJ2-6|-|TRBV27|-
ASSFWTRGSGANVLT
>TRBJ2-1|TRBD2|TRBV4-1|-
ASSQDYAGGLNEQF
>TRBJ1-1|TRBD1|TRBV7-9|few
ASSFQGAMEAF
>TRBJ1-2|-|TRBV6-2/TRBV6-3|once
ASSYSSPSYGYT
>TRBJ2-7|-|TRBV27|few
ASSLSRDPRVEQY
>TRBJ2-1|-|TRBV4-3|-
ASSQDTDSYNEQF
>TRBJ1-5|-|TRBV5-6|few
ASSLWNSNQPQH
>TRBJ2-3|-|TRBV7-8|-
ASSERSSDTQY
>TRBJ2-1|-|TRBV6-6|few
ASSYLEGRFSYNEQF
>TRBJ2-1|TRBD1|TRBV7-9|-
ASSYYGTGDVEQF
>TRBJ1-1|-|TRBV7-9|-
ASSPRQKDPGNTEAF
>TRBJ2-3|-|TRBV10-3|few
AITPGIADTQY
>TRBJ2-1|-|TRBV15|few
ATSRVGEYLYNEQF
>TRBJ1-1|TRBD1|TRBV7-9|few
ASSFGDRADTEAF
>TRBJ2-5|TRBD2|TRBV4-1|few
ASSPGLVGGIYQETQY
>TRBJ2-1|TRBD2|TRBV7-2|few
ASSPTSGGYYYNEQF
>TRBJ1-1|-|TRBV7-2|many
ASSLELILGAF
>TRBJ1-2|TRBD1|TRBV19|-
ATQNPAGGPPGYGYT
>TRBJ1-1|-|TRBV5-1|many
ASSAEATPRGLEAF
>TRBJ2-6|-|TRBV11-2|-
ASLTKVGGANVLT
>TRBJ1-4|-|TRBV6-5|few
ASKGPFDEKLF
>TRBJ2-5|TRBD2|TRBV11-2|-
ASSWTSGGTQETQY
>TRBJ2-7|-|TRBV27|-
ASRSGASYEQY
>TRBJ2-6|-|TRBV7-9|-
ASSLGWVFYSGANVLT
>TRBJ2-1|-|TRBV19|few
ASTLGGGNEQF
>TRBJ1-2|TRBD1|TRBV6-2/TRBV6-3|few
ASSYTRTGPLGYT
>TRBJ1-1|-|TRBV27|-
ASSTPERGLFEAF
>TRBJ1-1|TRBD1|TRBV14|-
ASSPFGTGFNTEAF
>TRBJ1-1|-|TRBV7-2|many
ASSLGLGSEAF
>TRBJ2-5|TRBD2|TRBV7-6|few
ASGGGPGLMSQETQY
>TRBJ1-2|-|TRBV10-2|-
ASTTGRGVGYT
>TRBJ1-5|-|TRBV5-6|few
ASSHGQPSSNQPQH
>TRBJ1-2|-|TRBV10-3|-
AISESSGKYGYT
>TRBJ2-5|-|TRBV7-6|many
ASSLGRVQETQY
>TRBJ1-5|-|TRBV4-1|-
ASSRYSGGNQPQH
>TRBJ2-3|-|TRBV6-2/TRBV6-3|-
ASSYTEWPRRQGNTDTQY
>TRBJ2-2|-|TRBV12-5|-
ASGPPGGTNTGELF
>TRBJ1-5|-|TRBV6-2/TRBV6-3|-
ASSYLQENQPQH
>TRBJ2-3|-|TRBV7-2|many
ASSLYGDSTADTQY
>TRBJ2-5|TRBD1|TRBV19|-
ASSILDRVEETQY
>TRBJ2-7|TRBD1|TRBV7-4|-
ASTGQVTYEQY